Listed here are 30 T cell receptor beta chains from one sample, sequenced in a study of cytomegalovirus exposure and HLA in healthy donors. PCR used 60 Vbeta primers and 13 Jbeta primers. Sequencing used immunoSEQ multiplex PCR; TCRdb keeps in-frame clones, though not all of them. The data contain over 80,000 clones, about 69% of them singletons. Sequencing was performed on PBMCs. The origin of the receptors is a woman between 18 and 30 years old in good health and CMV-seropositive.

V is TRBV7-3 and J is TRBJ2-1; maybe TRBD1 (6 bases). Trimming took 5 bases from V and 8 from J, leaving 13 bases between them. Germline loops: CDR1 SGHTA, CDR2 FQGTGA. This CDR3 is built from 13 residues. The CDR3 coding sequence is TGTGCCAGCAGCATACAGGGATGGGATGAGCAGTTCTTC. Its protein is CASSIQGWDEQFF.

The chain combines TRBV13 with TRBJ2-1; the D gene is possibly TRBD1 (5 bases). The V gene's germline CDR1 is PRHDT and CDR2 FYEKMQ (reference sequence). Trimming stripped 3 bases from V and 5 bases from J, with 8 bases between. The CDR3 extends over 13 amino acids. The CDR3 protein is CASSFLQDNEQFF. The CDR3 DNA reads as TGTGCCAGCAGCTTCCTACAGGACAATGAGCAGTTCTTC. The complete variable domain, with remaining parts taken from reference TRBV13 and TRBJ2-1, reads AAGVIQSPRHLIKEKRETATLKCYPIPRHDTVYWYQQGPGQDPQFLISFYEKMQSDKGSIPDRFSAQQFSDYHSELNMSSLELGDSALYFCASSFLQDNEQFFGPGTRLTVL.

The CDR3 DNA follows: TGTGCCAGCAGTGAAAGAGGAGGACTAGCGGGCTCCTACAATGAGCAGTTCTTC. Protein product: CASSERGGLAGSYNEQFF. This chain uses TRBV25-1 with TRBJ2-1, with 11 bases fitting TRBD2. The CDR3 runs to 18 residues. J was trimmed by 0 bases and V by 2 bases; bases with no gene match: 6. Germline V gives CDR1 MGHDK, CDR2 SYGVNS.

The chain joins TRBV25-1 to TRBJ2-2; TRBD2 aligns across 14 bases. CDR1 is MGHDK and CDR2 is SYGVNS in the germline V gene. This CDR3 spans 16 amino acids. The J segment lost 7 bases and the V segment lost 4 bases, leaving 5 bases of the junction unmatched. CDR3 region: CASSGPGLAGVGELFF. The CDR3 DNA reads as TGTGCCAGCAGTGGTCCGGGACTAGCGGGAGTCGGGGAGCTGTTTTTT.

This chain links TRBV27 with TRBJ1-1; D perhaps matches TRBD1 (6 bases). The germline V and J ends were trimmed by 3 bases and 3 bases, with 17 bases remaining between them. From germline, CDR1 is MNHEY and CDR2 SMNVEV (reference sequence). The length of the CDR3 is 16 residues. The DNA for the CDR3 is TGTGCCAGCAGTTTCAGGGGCCGACTAAGATACACTGAAGCTTTCTTT. Protein sequence: CASSFRGRLRYTEAFF.

The chain has TRBV5-4 and TRBJ1-5; 9 bases align to TRBD1. The germline V gene encodes CDR1 SGHNT and CDR2 YYREEE (reference sequence). With V trimmed by 5 bases and J by 5 bases, 2 bases remained unmatched. This CDR3 has 13 residues. For the CDR3, the DNA is TGTGCCAGCAGTCGGGACAGGGATCAGCCCCAGCATTTT. Its protein is CASSRDRDQPQHF.

This clone was seen once. The chain combines TRBV7-2 with TRBJ2-7, with a weak D call TRBD2 (5 bases). This CDR3 spans 13 amino acids. The V and J ends lost 2 bases and 5 bases respectively, with 10 bases between them. The V gene's germline CDR1 is SGHTA and CDR2 FQGNSA. In DNA, the CDR3 is TGTGCCAGCAGCTTACGGAGCGGTGACGAGCAGTACTTC. This encodes CASSLRSGDEQYF.

This chain uses TRBV4-2 with TRBJ2-7; 11 bases match TRBD2. J gave up 6 bases and V 1 base, and 5 bases lay outside the gene matches. The CDR3 consists of 15 residues. In germline, CDR1 is LGHNA, CDR2 YNFKEQ. In nucleotides, the CDR3 is TGTGCCAGCAGCCAAGTAGCGGGAGGGCCTGTCGAGCAGTACTTC. It translates to CASSQVAGGPVEQYF.

V and J are TRBV28 and TRBJ2-7, with 9 bases identical to TRBD1. This CDR3 has 15 amino acids. V dropped 1 base and J dropped 7; count of bases not matched to a gene: 8. Germline loops: CDR1 MDHEN, CDR2 SYDVKM. CDR3 amino acids: CASSLSGTGRTEQYF. CDR3 nucleotide sequence: TGTGCCAGCAGTTTATCCGGGACAGGGAGGACTGAGCAGTACTTC.

V is TRBV7-2 and J is TRBJ2-3, with 7 nucleotides matching TRBD1. Unmatched junction bases numbered 0, after V lost 5 bases and J lost 1 base. This CDR3 is 13 amino acids long. Germline V gene sequence: CDR1 SGHTA, CDR2 FQGNSA. CDR3: CASSGTGTDTQYF. The CDR3 DNA reads TGTGCCAGCAGCGGGACAGGCACAGATACGCAGTATTTT.

This clone was seen a handful of times. V is TRBV18 and J is TRBJ1-1; 10 bases line up with TRBD1. The germline gives CDR1 KGHSH, CDR2 LQKENI. V was clipped by 3 bases and J by 0 bases; unmatched bases: 13. This CDR3 spans 19 amino acids. The CDR3 DNA reads as TGTGCCAGCTCACCCCAGAGGGACAGGGGCGGTAGGGTGAACACTGAAGCTTTCTTT. It yields the protein CASSPQRDRGGRVNTEAFF.

This clone was observed a handful of times. The V gene is TRBV27, the J gene TRBJ1-2; D is possibly TRBD1 (6 bases). The CDR3 sequence is 13 residues long. V dropped 6 bases and J dropped 0 bases, with 8 bases sitting between them. Germline assignment: CDR1 MNHEY and CDR2 SMNVEV (reference sequence). The CDR3 region is CASRRQANYGYTF. The CDR3 DNA reads as TGTGCCAGCAGACGACAGGCTAACTATGGCTACACCTTC.

V gene TRBV7-9 combines with J gene TRBJ2-7; 10 nucleotides line up with TRBD2. V shed 3 bases, J shed 0 bases, and the junction held 5 bases outside the gene matches. The CDR3 extends over 16 amino acids. Per germline, CDR1 SEHNR and CDR2 FQNEAQ (reference sequence). The CDR3 here is CASSFRLAGDSYEQYF. In DNA, the CDR3 is TGTGCCAGCAGCTTTAGGCTAGCGGGAGACTCCTACGAGCAGTACTTC. The full variable domain, its missing parts supplied by reference TRBV7-9 and TRBJ2-7, is DTGVSQNPRHKITKRGQNVTFRCDPISEHNRLYWYRQTLGQGPEFLTYFQNEAQLEKSRLLSDRFSAERPKGSFSTLEIQRTEQGDSAMYLCASSFRLAGDSYEQYFGPGTRLTVT.

V and J are TRBV18 and TRBJ2-7; 7 positions agree with TRBD2. The germline CDR1 and CDR2 sequences are KGHSH and LQKENI. V dropped 5 bases and J dropped 5; count of bases not matched to a gene: 6. CDR3 length: 13 residues. This chain's CDR3 is CASSAGRVDEQYF. As DNA, the CDR3 is TGTGCCAGCTCAGCGGGGAGGGTAGACGAGCAGTACTTC. The complete variable domain, with remaining parts taken from reference TRBV18 and TRBJ2-7, reads NAGVMQNPRHLVRRRGQEARLRCSPMKGHSHVYWYRQLPEEGLKFMVYLQKENIIDESGMPKERFSAEFPKEGPSILRIQQVVRGDSAAYFCASSAGRVDEQYFGPGTRLTVT.

About this clone: One junction end does not reproduce the germline sequence, and a read error may be involved. Other DNA sequences within the sample encode an identical CDR3. The V and J genes are TRBV18 and TRBJ1-1, with TRBD1 as a possible D gene (6 bases). Germline V gene data show CDR1 as KGHSH and CDR2 as LQKENI. CDR3 length: 13 amino acids. The CDR3 coding sequence is TGCGCCAGCTCACTACAGGGTAACACTGAAGCTTTCTTT. Residues: CASSLQGNTEAFF.

This clone showed up just a few times. The V gene is TRBV6-5, the J gene TRBJ2-7; a weak D match, TRBD2 (6 bases). This CDR3 region has 15 residues. The V end lost 2 bases, the J end lost 1 base, and 12 bases lay between the germline ends. Germline V gene data show CDR1 as MNHEY and CDR2 as SVGAGI. CDR3 protein: CASSYGGTTSYEQYF. In DNA form, the CDR3 reads TGTGCCAGCAGTTACGGCGGGACCACTTCCTACGAGCAGTACTTC.

The CDR3 DNA follows: TGTGCCAGCAGCTTAGGGGGACAGGGTACAAACACCATATATTTT. Its protein product is CASSLGGQGTNTIYF. This sequence joins TRBV7-2 and TRBJ1-3; 9 bases are shared with TRBD1. The CDR3 is 15 residues long. CDR1 and CDR2 (germline): SGHTA, FQGNSA. With 1 base clipped from V and 6 bases from J, the junction kept 4 bases outside the gene matches. Complete variable domain (other parts from reference TRBV7-2 and TRBJ1-3): GAGVSQSPSNKVTEKGKDVELRCDPISGHTALYWYRQSLGQGLEFLIYFQGNSAPDKSGLPSDRFSAERTGGSVSTLTIQRTQQEDSAVYLCASSLGGQGTNTIYFGEGSWLTVV.

Only a few counts were recorded for this clone. V usage is TRBV2 and J usage is TRBJ1-3, with a weak D call TRBD1 (5 bases). The V end was cut by 6 bases, the J end by 0 bases, with 9 bases between. CDR3 length equals 14 residues. Germline V gene lookup returns CDR1 SNHLY and CDR2 FYNNEI. The CDR3 bases are TGTGCCAGCAGCGTCGGGGGCTCTGGAAACACCATATATTTT. Protein: CASSVGGSGNTIYF. The entire variable domain, with the rest obtained from reference TRBV2 and TRBJ1-3, is as follows: EPEVTQTPSHQVTQMGQEVILRCVPISNHLYFYWYRQILGQKVEFLVSFYNNEISEKSEIFDDQFSVERPDGSNFTLKIRSTKLEDSAMYFCASSVGGSGNTIYFGEGSWLTVV.

V gene TRBV5-4 combines with J gene TRBJ2-7; 7 positions match TRBD1. The CDR3 covers 15 residues. The J segment lost 3 bases and the V segment lost 0 bases, leaving 6 bases of the junction unmatched. The V gene's germline CDR1 is SGHNT and CDR2 YYREEE (reference sequence). The chain's CDR3 is CASSLVSRGFYEQYF. CDR3 bases: TGTGCCAGCAGCTTGGTTAGCAGGGGGTTCTACGAGCAGTACTTC.

The chain uses TRBV7-9 and TRBJ1-5; D remains ambiguous. The CDR3 extends over 13 amino acids. The ends were cut back, 1 base at V and 5 bases at J, with 6 bases in the middle. CDR1 is SEHNR, CDR2 FQNEAQ, per germline (reference sequence). The CDR3 nucleotides read TGTGCCAGCAGCTTAGGCGTATATCAGCCCCAGCATTTT. The encoded protein is CASSLGVYQPQHF.

The J gene is TRBJ2-1, the V gene TRBV19, with 8 bases that match TRBD2. J lost 7 bases, V lost 2 bases, and 10 bases had no gene match. From germline, CDR1 is LNHDA and CDR2 SQIVND (reference sequence). The CDR3 is 16 residues long. The CDR3 protein is CASSIQVLAAYNEQFF. In DNA, the CDR3 is TGTGCCAGTAGTATACAGGTACTAGCGGCTTATAATGAGCAGTTCTTC.

V usage is TRBV7-9 and J usage is TRBJ2-2; D possibly corresponds to TRBD2 (5 bases). CDR1 SEHNR and CDR2 FQNEAQ come from the germline V gene (reference sequence). Trimming left V 5 bases short and J 6 bases short, with 19 bases between. This CDR3 is built from 16 residues. Here the CDR3 reads CASSRVAGPLAGELFF. The DNA of the CDR3 is TGTGCCAGCAGCCGCGTCGCGGGCCCCCTGGCCGGGGAGCTGTTTTTT.

This clone was seen a few times. In DNA form, the CDR3 reads TGTGCCACCACCAGGCGGGACAGGGGCCACAATGAGCAGTTCTTC. It is translated as CATTRRDRGHNEQFF. This chain connects TRBV15 to TRBJ2-1; 10 bases align to TRBD1. The CDR3 sequence is 15 residues long. After removal of 7 bases from V and 5 bases from J, the junction contained 8 bases not matched to a gene. Germline V gives CDR1 LNHNV, CDR2 YYDKDF (reference sequence).

This sequence joins TRBV27 and TRBJ2-1; a weak D match, TRBD1 (6 bases). Germline loops: CDR1 MNHEY, CDR2 SMNVEV (reference sequence). Trimming cost V 6 bases and J 7 bases, with 7 bases left between them. This CDR3 has 11 amino acids. This chain's CDR3 is CASRQGNEQFF. The CDR3 DNA follows: TGTGCCAGCAGACAGGGTAATGAGCAGTTCTTC.

This clone was found a few times. The V and J genes are TRBV4-1 and TRBJ2-5; 10 nucleotides align to TRBD1. The J call may not be correct, given that the DNA end is closer to TRBJ2-7. CDR1 MGHRA and CDR2 YSYEKL come from the germline V gene. The CDR3 spans 14 residues. CDR3 sequence reads: CASSLGQGNYEQYF. Here the CDR3 DNA reads TGCGCCAGCAGCCTGGGACAGGGGAACTACGAGCAGTACTTC.

The chain links TRBV21-1 to TRBJ2-7; TRBD1, as called in the table, went unchecked against the DNA. TRBV21-1 is assigned pseudogene status. The CDR3 extends over 12 amino acids. As DNA, the CDR3 is TGTGCCAGGTCGGCAGGGGGGTGCGAGCAGTACTTC. Translation: CARSAGGCEQYF.

This clone was observed a few times. V and J are TRBV5-1 and TRBJ2-3; the match to TRBD2 covers 10 bases. The CDR3 loop spans 15 amino acids. CDR1 and CDR2 (germline): SGHRS, YFSETQ. V lost 3 bases and J lost 5; bases outside the gene matches: 6. CDR3 DNA sequence: TGCGCCAGCAGCTACGGGACTAGCGCTGGAGATACGCAGTATTTT. Its protein is CASSYGTSAGDTQYF.

The chain uses TRBV21-1 and TRBJ1-5. TRBV21-1 is an annotated pseudogene. This CDR3 contains 16 residues. CDR3 sequence (DNA): TGTGCCAGCAGCAAAGTGGCACCTGAGGTCAATCAGCCCCAGCATTTT. The encoded protein is CASSKVAPEVNQPQHF.

The V call is TRBV4-1, the J call TRBJ2-4, with D perhaps TRBD1 (6 bases). This CDR3 is 17 amino acids long. Trimming removed 0 bases from V and 0 bases from J, with 12 bases in between. CDR1 is MGHRA and CDR2 is YSYEKL in the germline V gene. The chain's CDR3 is CASSQEGTMIAKNIQYF. In DNA form, the CDR3 reads TGCGCCAGCAGCCAAGAGGGGACAATGATAGCCAAAAACATTCAGTACTTC.

The chain uses TRBV9 and TRBJ1-2; D unclear. Between the trimmed V and J ends, which lost 1 base and 4 bases, there was a span of 11 bases. This CDR3 has 14 amino acids. The germline CDR1 and CDR2 sequences are SGDLS and YYNGEE. The CDR3: CASSVSEALYGYTF. CDR3 sequence (DNA): TGTGCCAGCAGCGTATCTGAGGCCCTCTATGGCTACACCTTC.